This T cell receptor (beta chain) emerged from a study of blood T cell repertoires in COVID-19. Study-wide background: Acute-phase and convalescent COVID-19 samples originated in the United States, Italy and Spain.

Grouping used clinical history reported by participants in a survey and questionnaire. The length of the CDR3 is 14 residues. V shed 0 bases and J shed 3 bases, with 9 bases lying between them. From germline, CDR1 is LNHDA and CDR2 SQIVND (reference sequence). As originally analysed: From reference gene primer amplification, estimates of nucleated cell counts were derived. TCRdb's copy holds only in-frame clones and misses some; the assay was immunoSEQ multiplex PCR. V, J and clone size are those of that table, while D and trimming were read from the DNA. The table shows over 250,000 clones, with about nine tenths occurring only once.

Sequencing input: PBMCs or T cells enriched from blood (not recorded which). The chain carries TRBV19 and TRBJ2-7; possible D gene TRBD2, 5 bases. The source of this sequence is a woman between 55 and 75 years old who had recovered from COVID-19. This CDR3 is CASSIDGGFYEQYF. The CDR3 DNA reads as TGTGCCAGTAGTATAGATGGAGGATTCTACGAGCAGTACTTC.